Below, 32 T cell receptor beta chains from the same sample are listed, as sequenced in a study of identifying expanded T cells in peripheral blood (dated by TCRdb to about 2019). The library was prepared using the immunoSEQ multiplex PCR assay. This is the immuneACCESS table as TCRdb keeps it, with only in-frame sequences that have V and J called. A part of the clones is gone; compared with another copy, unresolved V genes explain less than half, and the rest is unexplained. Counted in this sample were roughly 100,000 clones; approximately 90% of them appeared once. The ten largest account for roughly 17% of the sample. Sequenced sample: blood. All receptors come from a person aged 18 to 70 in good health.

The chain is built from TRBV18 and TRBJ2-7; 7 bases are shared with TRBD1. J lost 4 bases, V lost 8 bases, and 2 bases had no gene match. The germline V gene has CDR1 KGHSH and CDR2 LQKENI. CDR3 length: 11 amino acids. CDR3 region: CASTQGYEQYF. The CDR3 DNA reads TGTGCCAGCACACAGGGGTACGAGCAGTACTTC.

The CDR3 region has the DNA TGTGCCAGTAGTATGAGCTTAGGCTTCAACGAGCAGTACTTC. Translated: CASSMSLGFNEQYF. V usage is TRBV19 and J usage is TRBJ2-7; D call uncertain. Germline loops: CDR1 LNHDA, CDR2 SQIVND (reference sequence). Between the trimmed V and J ends, which lost 3 bases and 5 bases, there was a span of 14 bases. The CDR3 has 14 residues.

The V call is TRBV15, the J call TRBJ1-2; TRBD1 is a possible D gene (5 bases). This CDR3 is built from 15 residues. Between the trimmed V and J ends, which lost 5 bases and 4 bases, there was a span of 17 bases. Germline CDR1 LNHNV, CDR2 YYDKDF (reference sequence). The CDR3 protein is CATSGAQGWGYGYTF. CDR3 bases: TGTGCCACCAGCGGCGCTCAGGGATGGGGCTATGGCTACACCTTC.

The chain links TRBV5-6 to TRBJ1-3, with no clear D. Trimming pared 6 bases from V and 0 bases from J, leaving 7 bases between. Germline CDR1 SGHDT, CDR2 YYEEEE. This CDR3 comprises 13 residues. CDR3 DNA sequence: TGTGCCAGCACTTTGGGCTCTGGAAACACCATATATTTT. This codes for CASTLGSGNTIYF.

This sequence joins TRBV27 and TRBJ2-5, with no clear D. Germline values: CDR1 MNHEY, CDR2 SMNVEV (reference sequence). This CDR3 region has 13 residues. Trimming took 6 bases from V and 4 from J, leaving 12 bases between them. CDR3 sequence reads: CASSGRRGETQYF. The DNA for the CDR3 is TGTGCCAGCAGCGGTCGGCGTGGAGAGACCCAGTACTTC.

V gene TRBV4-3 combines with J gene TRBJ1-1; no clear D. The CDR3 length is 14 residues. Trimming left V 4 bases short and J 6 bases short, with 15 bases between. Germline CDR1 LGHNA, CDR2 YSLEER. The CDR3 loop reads CASSPALQAPEAFF. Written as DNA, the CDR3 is TGCGCCAGCAGCCCCGCCCTTCAGGCGCCTGAAGCTTTCTTT.

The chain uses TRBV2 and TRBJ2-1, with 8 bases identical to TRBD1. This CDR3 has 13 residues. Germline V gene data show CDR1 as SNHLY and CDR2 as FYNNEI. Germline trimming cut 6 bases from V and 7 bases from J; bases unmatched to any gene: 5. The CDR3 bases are TGTGCCAGCAGGGGGACAGGAAAAAATGAGCAGTTCTTC. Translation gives CASRGTGKNEQFF.

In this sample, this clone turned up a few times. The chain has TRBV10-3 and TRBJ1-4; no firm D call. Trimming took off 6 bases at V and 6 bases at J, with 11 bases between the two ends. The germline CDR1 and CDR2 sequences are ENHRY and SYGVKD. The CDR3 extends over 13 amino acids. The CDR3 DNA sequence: TGTGCCATCAGGCAGGACCCCGATGAAAAACTGTTTTTT. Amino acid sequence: CAIRQDPDEKLFF.

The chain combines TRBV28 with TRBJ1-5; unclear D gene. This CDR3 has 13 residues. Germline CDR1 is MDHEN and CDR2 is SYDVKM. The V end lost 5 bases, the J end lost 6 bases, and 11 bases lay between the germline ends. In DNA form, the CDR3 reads TGTGCCAGCAGTCTTATGCTGGGTCAGCCCCAGCATTTT. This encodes CASSLMLGQPQHF.

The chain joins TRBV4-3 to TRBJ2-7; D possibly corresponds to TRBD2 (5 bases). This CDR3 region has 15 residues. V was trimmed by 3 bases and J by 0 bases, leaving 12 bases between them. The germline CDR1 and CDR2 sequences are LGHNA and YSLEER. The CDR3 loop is CASSHESGISYEQYF. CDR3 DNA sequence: TGCGCCAGCAGCCATGAGTCGGGAATCTCCTACGAGCAGTACTTC.

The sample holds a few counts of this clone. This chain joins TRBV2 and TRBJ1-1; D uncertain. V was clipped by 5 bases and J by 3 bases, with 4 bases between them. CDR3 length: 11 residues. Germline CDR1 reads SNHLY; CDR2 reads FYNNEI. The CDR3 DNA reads TGTGCCAGCAGTATGCACACTGAAGCTTTCTTT. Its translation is CASSMHTEAFF. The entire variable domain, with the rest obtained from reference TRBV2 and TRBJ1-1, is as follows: EPEVTQTPSHQVTQMGQEVILRCVPISNHLYFYWYRQILGQKVEFLVSFYNNEISEKSEIFDDQFSVERPDGSNFTLKIRSTKLEDSAMYFCASSMHTEAFFGQGTRLTVV.

The CDR3 loop is CASSPRQNTEAFF. The CDR3 DNA reads TGTGCCAGCAGTCCACGACAGAACACTGAAGCTTTCTTT. The V and J genes are TRBV6-6 and TRBJ1-1, with D hard to call. Germline V CDR1 and CDR2: MNHNY, SVGAGI (reference sequence). This CDR3 has 13 amino acids. The V gene lost 5 bases and the J gene lost 1 base, with 8 bases spanning the gap.

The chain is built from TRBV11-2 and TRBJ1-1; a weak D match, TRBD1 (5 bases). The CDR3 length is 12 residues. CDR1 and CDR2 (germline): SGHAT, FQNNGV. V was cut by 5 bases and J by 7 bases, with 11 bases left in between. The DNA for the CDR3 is TGTGCCAGCAGCGTAAGGGGAGGTGAAGCTTTCTTT. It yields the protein CASSVRGGEAFF.

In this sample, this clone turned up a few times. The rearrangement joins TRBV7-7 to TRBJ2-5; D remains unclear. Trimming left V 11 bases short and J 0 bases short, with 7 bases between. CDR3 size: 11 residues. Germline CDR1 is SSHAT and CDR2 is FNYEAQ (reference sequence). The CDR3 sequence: CALEYQETQYF. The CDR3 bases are TGTGCCCTCGAGTACCAAGAGACCCAGTACTTC.

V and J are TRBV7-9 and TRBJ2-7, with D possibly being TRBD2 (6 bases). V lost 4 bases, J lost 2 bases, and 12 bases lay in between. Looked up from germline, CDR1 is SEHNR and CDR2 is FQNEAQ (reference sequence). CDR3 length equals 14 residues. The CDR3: CASSSVGEAYEQYF. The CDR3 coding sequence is TGTGCCAGCAGCTCCGTAGGGGAGGCCTACGAGCAGTACTTC.

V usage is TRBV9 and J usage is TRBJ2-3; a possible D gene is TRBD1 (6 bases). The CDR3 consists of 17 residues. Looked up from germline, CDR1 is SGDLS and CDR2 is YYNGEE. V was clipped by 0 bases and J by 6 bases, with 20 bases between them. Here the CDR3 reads CASSVVGAAGKGDTQYF. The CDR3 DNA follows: TGTGCCAGCAGCGTAGTGGGGGCGGCAGGGAAGGGGGATACGCAGTATTTT.

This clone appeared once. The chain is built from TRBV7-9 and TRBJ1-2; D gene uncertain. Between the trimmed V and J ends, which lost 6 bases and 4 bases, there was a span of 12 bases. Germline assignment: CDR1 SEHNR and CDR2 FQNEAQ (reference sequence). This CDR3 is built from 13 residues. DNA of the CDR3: TGTGCCAGCAGGGGAAAGGATCCCTATGGCTACACCTTC. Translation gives CASRGKDPYGYTF.

The DNA for the CDR3 is TGTGCCAGCTCACGCGACAGGGGGCGAGGTGAAAAACTGTTTTTT. It translates to CASSRDRGRGEKLFF. The chain carries TRBV18 and TRBJ1-4, with 10 positions matching TRBD1. The CDR3 has 15 residues. J gave up 7 bases and V 4 bases, and 6 bases lay outside the gene matches. CDR1 and CDR2 from the germline V gene are KGHSH and LQKENI.

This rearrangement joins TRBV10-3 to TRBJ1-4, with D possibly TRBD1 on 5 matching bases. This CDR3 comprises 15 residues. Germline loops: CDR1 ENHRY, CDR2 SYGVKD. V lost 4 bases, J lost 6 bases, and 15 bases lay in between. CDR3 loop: CAISATWGGDEKLFF. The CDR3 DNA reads TGTGCCATCAGTGCTACTTGGGGAGGGGATGAAAAACTGTTTTTT.

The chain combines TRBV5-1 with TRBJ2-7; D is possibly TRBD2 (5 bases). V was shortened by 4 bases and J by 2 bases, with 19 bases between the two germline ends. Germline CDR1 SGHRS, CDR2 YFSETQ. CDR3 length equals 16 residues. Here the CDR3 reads CASSHSSEILAYEQYF. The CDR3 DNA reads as TGCGCCAGCAGCCACTCAAGTGAAATACTAGCCTACGAGCAGTACTTC.

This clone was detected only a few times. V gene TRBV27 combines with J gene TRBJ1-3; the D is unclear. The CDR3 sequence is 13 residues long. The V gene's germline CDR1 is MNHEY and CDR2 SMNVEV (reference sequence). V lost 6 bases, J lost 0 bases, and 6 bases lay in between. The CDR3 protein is CASRLNSGNTIYF. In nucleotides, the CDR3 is TGTGCCAGCAGACTCAACTCTGGAAACACCATATATTTT.

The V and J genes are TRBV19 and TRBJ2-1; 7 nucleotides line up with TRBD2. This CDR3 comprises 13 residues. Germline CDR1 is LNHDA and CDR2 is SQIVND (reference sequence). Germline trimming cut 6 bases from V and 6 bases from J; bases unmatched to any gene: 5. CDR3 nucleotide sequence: TGTGCCAGTAGCCCACTAGCGTCCAATGAGCAGTTCTTC. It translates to CASSPLASNEQFF.

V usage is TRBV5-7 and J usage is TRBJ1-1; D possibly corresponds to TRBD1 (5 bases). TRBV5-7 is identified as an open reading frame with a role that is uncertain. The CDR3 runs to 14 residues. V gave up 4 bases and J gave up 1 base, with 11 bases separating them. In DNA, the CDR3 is TGTGCCAGCAGCGCAGGGTGGGGGAACACTGAAGCTTTCTTT. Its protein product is CASSAGWGNTEAFF.

DNA for the CDR3: TGTGCCAGCAGCTTCCAGGGCAGCCAAAAACTGTTTTTT. This codes for CASSFQGSQKLFF. V is TRBV5-4 and J is TRBJ1-4; D perhaps matches TRBD1 (5 bases). Looked up from germline, CDR1 is SGHNT and CDR2 is YYREEE (reference sequence). The CDR3 covers 13 residues. Trimming left V 2 bases short and J 9 bases short, with 11 bases between. Full variable domain (missing parts from reference TRBV5-4 and TRBJ1-4): ETGVTQSPTHLIKTRGQQVTLRCSSQSGHNTVSWYQQALGQGPQFIFQYYREEENGRGNFPPRFSGLQFPNYSSELNVNALELDDSALYLCASSFQGSQKLFFGSGTQLSVL.

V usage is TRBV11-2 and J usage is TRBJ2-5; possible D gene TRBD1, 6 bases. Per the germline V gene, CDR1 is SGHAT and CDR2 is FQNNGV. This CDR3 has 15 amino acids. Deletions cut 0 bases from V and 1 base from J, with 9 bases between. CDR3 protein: CASSLEEGVQETQYF. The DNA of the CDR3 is TGTGCCAGCAGCTTAGAAGAGGGGGTCCAAGAGACCCAGTACTTC.

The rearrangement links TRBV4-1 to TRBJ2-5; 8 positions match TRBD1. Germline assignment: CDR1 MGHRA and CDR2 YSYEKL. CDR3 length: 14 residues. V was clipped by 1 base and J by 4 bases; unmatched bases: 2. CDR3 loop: CASSQVQGAETQYF. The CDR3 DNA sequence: TGCGCCAGCAGCCAAGTCCAGGGGGCAGAGACCCAGTACTTC.

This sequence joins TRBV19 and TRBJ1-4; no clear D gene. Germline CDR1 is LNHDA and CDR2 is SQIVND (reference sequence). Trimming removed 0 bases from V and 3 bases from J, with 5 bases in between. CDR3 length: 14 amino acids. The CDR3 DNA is TGTGCCAGTAGTATAGACGGCTCTAATGAAAAACTGTTTTTT. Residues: CASSIDGSNEKLFF.

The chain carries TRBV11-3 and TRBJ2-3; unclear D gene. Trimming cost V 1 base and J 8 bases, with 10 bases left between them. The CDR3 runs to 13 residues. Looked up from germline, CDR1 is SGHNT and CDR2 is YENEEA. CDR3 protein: CASSLAPSTTQYF. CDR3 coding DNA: TGTGCCAGCAGCTTAGCTCCCAGCACTACGCAGTATTTT.

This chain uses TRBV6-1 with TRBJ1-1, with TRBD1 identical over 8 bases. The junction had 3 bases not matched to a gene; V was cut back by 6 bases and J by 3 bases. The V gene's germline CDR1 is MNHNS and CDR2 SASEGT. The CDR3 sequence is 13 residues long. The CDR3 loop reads CASRTDRDTEAFF. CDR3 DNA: TGTGCCAGCAGGACGGACAGGGACACTGAAGCTTTCTTT.

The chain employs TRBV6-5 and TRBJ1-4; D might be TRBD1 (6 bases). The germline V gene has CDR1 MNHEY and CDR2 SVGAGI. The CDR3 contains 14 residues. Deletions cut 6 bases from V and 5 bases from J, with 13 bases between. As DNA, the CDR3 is TGTGCCAGCAGCCGTGGACAGCAAAATGAAAAACTGTTTTTT. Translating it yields CASSRGQQNEKLFF.

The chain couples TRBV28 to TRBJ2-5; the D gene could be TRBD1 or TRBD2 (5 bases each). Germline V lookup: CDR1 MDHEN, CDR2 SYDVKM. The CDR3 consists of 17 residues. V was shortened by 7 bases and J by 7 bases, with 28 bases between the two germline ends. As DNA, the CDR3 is TGTGCCAGCACCCAAGGTGGAGGCGGTTCGAAACAGGCGACCCAGTACTTC. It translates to CASTQGGGGSKQATQYF.

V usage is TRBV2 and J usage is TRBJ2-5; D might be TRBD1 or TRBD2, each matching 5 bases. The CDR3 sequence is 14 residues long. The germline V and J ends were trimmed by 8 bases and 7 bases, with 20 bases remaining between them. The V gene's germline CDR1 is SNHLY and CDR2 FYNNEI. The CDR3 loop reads CASRYSGTLGTQYF. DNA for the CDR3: TGTGCCAGCCGCTATTCCGGGACCCTAGGGACCCAGTACTTC.